These 6 T cell receptor beta chains were sequenced from one sample in a study of T cells in Graves' hyperthyroidism and ophthalmopathy. TCR beta CDR3 regions were amplified from RNA transcripts. TCR CDR3 underwent first-round RT-PCR with the HTBI primer set. TCRdb reprocessed the multiplex PCR reads with MiXCR, giving one entry per CDR3 protein. Of 400,000 to 500,000 distinct CDR3 sequences in the sample, about an eighth were seen once. The sequenced sample was blood. These receptors all stem from a woman between 18 and 29 years old with Graves' hyperthyroidism.

This clonotype was recorded many times. The rearrangement links TRBV5-6 to TRBJ1-1; TRBD1 matches at 7 bases. CDR3 length: 16 residues. With 0 bases clipped from V and 0 bases from J, the junction kept 5 bases outside the gene matches. The germline V gene has CDR1 SGHDT and CDR2 YYEEEE. The CDR3 DNA is TGTGCCAGCAGCTTGGGGTTTGGGACAGTGAACACTGAAGCTTTCTTT. Translating it yields CASSLGFGTVNTEAFF. The full variable domain, with the rest looked up from reference TRBV5-6 and TRBJ1-1, is DAGVTQSPTHLIKTRGQQVTLRCSPKSGHDTVSWYQQALGQGPQFIFQYYEEEERQRGNFPDRFSGHQFPNYSSELNVNALLLGDSALYLCASSLGFGTVNTEAFFGQGTRLTVV.

About this clonotype itself: This may come from a read error, since a much larger clone is one base off. The V gene is TRBV5-1, the J gene TRBJ2-2; TRBD2 matches 9 bases. Germline CDR1 reads SGHRS; CDR2 reads YFSETQ. CDR3 length: 16 amino acids. CDR3 nucleotides: TGCGCCAGCGGCTTGGTGGCTAGCGGGATCACCGGGGAGCTGTTTTTT. As protein: CASGLVASGITGELFF.

This chain connects TRBV20-1 to TRBJ2-7; D perhaps matches TRBD2 (5 bases). CDR3 length: 13 residues. V was clipped by 3 bases and J by 0 bases, with 9 bases between them. Looked up from germline, CDR1 is DFQATT and CDR2 is SNEGSKA (reference sequence). The CDR3 DNA reads TGCAGTGCTAGCGGGAAATACTCCTACGAGCAGTACTTC. Encoded protein: CSASGKYSYEQYF.

This clonotype showed up just a few times. A single base separates this from a much larger clone, so it may be a read error. CDR3 loop: CASSSTPPDRVNEQFF. In DNA form, the CDR3 reads TGTGCCAGCAGCTCTACGCCCCCGGACAGGGTAAATGAGCAGTTCTTC. The chain employs TRBV7-3 and TRBJ2-1, with 8 bases fitting TRBD1. This CDR3 contains 16 residues. CDR1 is SGHTA and CDR2 is FQGTGA in the germline V gene. V dropped 4 bases and J dropped 7; count of bases not matched to a gene: 12.

This clonotype was seen repeatedly, ten times or more. V and J are TRBV20-1 and TRBJ1-5, with D tentatively TRBD1 (5 bases). V gave up 2 bases and J gave up 7 bases, with 18 bases separating them. Germline V gives CDR1 DFQATT, CDR2 SNEGSKA (reference sequence). There are 15 residues in the CDR3. The CDR3 bases are TGCAGTGCTAGAACCGGGACCGCCACCTGGCAGCCCCAGCATTTT. It yields the protein CSARTGTATWQPQHF.

This clonotype was seen only a few times. The chain combines TRBV19 with TRBJ2-7; D is uncertain. The CDR3 consists of 13 residues. Germline loops: CDR1 LNHDA, CDR2 SQIVND (reference sequence). Trimming took off 4 bases at V and 5 bases at J, with 12 bases between the two ends. The CDR3 nucleotides are TGTGCCAGTAGTAAAGATGAGTTCGACGAGCAGTACTTC. As protein: CASSKDEFDEQYF. The full variable domain, rest sourced from reference TRBV19 and TRBJ2-7, is DGGITQSPKYLFRKEGQNVTLSCEQNLNHDAMYWYRQDPGQGLRLIYYSQIVNDFQKGDIAEGYSVSREKKESFPLTVTSAQKNPTAFYLCASSKDEFDEQYFGPGTRLTVT.